The rows below give T cell receptor beta chains drawn from one sample of a study of blood T cell repertoires in COVID-19. Using immunoSEQ multiplex PCR, the repertoire was profiled, and TCRdb retains in-frame clones only, with some absent. Here the sample spans around 280,000 clones, around nine tenths being singletons. Sequencing was carried out using PBMCs or T cells enriched from blood (not recorded which). The receptors were gathered from a woman aged 40 to 50 who had recovered from COVID-19. The CDR3 runs from the conserved cysteine through the conserved F or W.

j_gene: TRBJ2-1
v_gene: TRBV11-2
CDR3aa: CASSLGSGTSGYNEQFF

j_gene: TRBJ1-6
v_gene: TRBV7-9
CDR3aa: CASSFRRQENSPLHF

j_gene: TRBJ2-2
v_gene: TRBV3-1/TRBV3-2
CDR3aa: CASSQRDPRTGELFF

j_gene: TRBJ2-2
v_gene: TRBV7-2
CDR3aa: CASSWGPQSGELFF

j_gene: TRBJ1-2
v_gene: TRBV11-1
CDR3aa: CASSLDPGYGYTF

j_gene: TRBJ1-2
v_gene: TRBV10-3
CDR3aa: CAISEEGGWTGDYGYTF

j_gene: TRBJ2-3
v_gene: TRBV18
CDR3aa: CASSPLRLAGERDTQYF

j_gene: TRBJ2-1
v_gene: TRBV2
CDR3aa: CASSEARRKVGQFF

j_gene: TRBJ1-3
v_gene: TRBV28
CDR3aa: CASSFRDSSGNTIYF

j_gene: TRBJ2-3
v_gene: TRBV5-4
CDR3aa: CASSRTGASTDTQYF

j_gene: TRBJ2-7
v_gene: TRBV7-2
CDR3aa: CASSLVDRGLEPYEQYF

j_gene: TRBJ1-1
v_gene: TRBV28
CDR3aa: CASSLWRITGTEAFF

j_gene: TRBJ2-1
v_gene: TRBV27
CDR3aa: CASSPSGSSYNEQFF

j_gene: TRBJ2-3
v_gene: TRBV10-3
CDR3aa: CAISESSGRGPDTQYF

j_gene: TRBJ2-7
v_gene: TRBV29-1
CDR3aa: CSVDRGGSEDEQYF

j_gene: TRBJ2-1
v_gene: TRBV14
CDR3aa: CASSPSLAGLGYNEQFF

j_gene: TRBJ2-7
v_gene: TRBV6-1
CDR3aa: CASSERVFYEQYF

j_gene: TRBJ1-3
v_gene: TRBV2
CDR3aa: CASSQGIVSGNTIYF

j_gene: TRBJ2-1
v_gene: TRBV7-2
CDR3aa: CASRGTSGGEQFF

j_gene: TRBJ1-2
v_gene: TRBV7-9
CDR3aa: CASSLDGAYGYTF

j_gene: TRBJ1-2
v_gene: TRBV7-9
CDR3aa: CASSTTPPGHGYTF

j_gene: TRBJ1-2
v_gene: TRBV12-3/TRBV12-4
CDR3aa: CASSLLRDGYTF

j_gene: TRBJ2-2
v_gene: TRBV6-2/TRBV6-3
CDR3aa: CASSTLAGDHTGELFF

j_gene: TRBJ2-3
v_gene: TRBV7-6
CDR3aa: CASSFWNGGSTDTQYF

j_gene: TRBJ2-1
v_gene: TRBV7-8
CDR3aa: CASSLGRNSYNEQFF

j_gene: TRBJ2-3
v_gene: TRBV24-1
CDR3aa: CATRPSGRAADTQYF

j_gene: TRBJ1-4
v_gene: TRBV3-1/TRBV3-2
CDR3aa: CASSAGTGAPATNEKLFF

j_gene: TRBJ1-1
v_gene: TRBV19
CDR3aa: CASSSGGLTEAFF

j_gene: TRBJ2-1
v_gene: TRBV5-1
CDR3aa: CASSLNNEQFF

j_gene: TRBJ1-5
v_gene: TRBV30
CDR3aa: CAWKGVGTPDQPQHF

j_gene: TRBJ2-1
v_gene: TRBV18
CDR3aa: CASSPGTFPYNEQFF

j_gene: TRBJ1-4
v_gene: TRBV5-1
CDR3aa: CASSLVTGRQKLFF

j_gene: TRBJ2-2
v_gene: TRBV30
CDR3aa: CAWSALLMAGELFF

j_gene: TRBJ2-7
v_gene: TRBV13
CDR3aa: CASSLTWGSSYEQYF

j_gene: TRBJ1-6
v_gene: TRBV6-2/TRBV6-3
CDR3aa: CASSPRQGPFAYNSPLHF

j_gene: TRBJ2-2
v_gene: TRBV27
CDR3aa: CASSFSTAGGGELFF

j_gene: TRBJ2-1
v_gene: TRBV18
CDR3aa: CASSPGTSGRYNEQFF

j_gene: TRBJ1-4
v_gene: TRBV12-3/TRBV12-4
CDR3aa: CAIGTVNEKLFF

j_gene: TRBJ1-1
v_gene: TRBV7-9
CDR3aa: CASSLQGLAFF

j_gene: TRBJ2-3
v_gene: TRBV24-1
CDR3aa: CATSEDRPGTSTDTQYF

j_gene: TRBJ1-2
v_gene: TRBV6-5
CDR3aa: CASSWDRVGYTF

j_gene: TRBJ2-1
v_gene: TRBV28
CDR3aa: CASSFFGLATDRRNNEQFF

j_gene: TRBJ2-1
v_gene: TRBV11-3
CDR3aa: CAGQRESKNEQFF

j_gene: TRBJ2-1
v_gene: TRBV28
CDR3aa: CASSLHPSGRIQFF

j_gene: TRBJ1-6
v_gene: TRBV7-8
CDR3aa: CASSDRGFSPLHF

j_gene: TRBJ1-4
v_gene: TRBV5-1
CDR3aa: CASSQVGNEKLFF

j_gene: TRBJ2-2
v_gene: TRBV15
CDR3aa: CATSRDLAGGPGELFF

j_gene: TRBJ2-7
v_gene: TRBV28
CDR3aa: CASSFWEGPLGEQYF

j_gene: TRBJ1-3
v_gene: TRBV18
CDR3aa: CASSPSAASSGNTIYF

j_gene: TRBJ2-5
v_gene: TRBV7-2
CDR3aa: CASSLVAGASQETQYF

j_gene: TRBJ1-3
v_gene: TRBV12-3/TRBV12-4
CDR3aa: CASTLRRNTIYF

j_gene: TRBJ1-6
v_gene: TRBV19
CDR3aa: CASAGQGEVSPLHF

j_gene: TRBJ2-1
v_gene: TRBV18
CDR3aa: CASSREAAPYNEQFF

j_gene: TRBJ2-7
v_gene: TRBV9
CDR3aa: CASSPMGQIYEQYF